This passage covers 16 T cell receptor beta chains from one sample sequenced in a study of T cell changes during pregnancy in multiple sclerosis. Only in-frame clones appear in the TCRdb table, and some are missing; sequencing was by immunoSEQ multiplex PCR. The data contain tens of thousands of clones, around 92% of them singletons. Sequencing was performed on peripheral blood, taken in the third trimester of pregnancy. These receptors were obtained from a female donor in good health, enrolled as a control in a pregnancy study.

The CDR3 nucleotides read TGTGCCAGCAGCTCAAAGGGGGTCAGCTCCTACAATGAGCAGTTCTTC. Its translation is CASSSKGVSSYNEQFF. V and J are TRBV27 and TRBJ2-1, with a weak D call TRBD1 (6 bases). CDR3 size: 16 residues. Germline CDR1 and CDR2: MNHEY and SMNVEV (reference sequence). Trimming pared 6 bases from V and 0 bases from J, leaving 15 bases between.

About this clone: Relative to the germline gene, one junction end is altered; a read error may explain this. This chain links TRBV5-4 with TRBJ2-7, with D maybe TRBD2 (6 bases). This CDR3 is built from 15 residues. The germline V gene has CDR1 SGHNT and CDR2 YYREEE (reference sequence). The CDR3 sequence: CASSQVADYSYEQYF. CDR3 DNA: TGCGCCAGCAGCCAAGTAGCGGACTACTCCTACGAGCAGTACTTC.

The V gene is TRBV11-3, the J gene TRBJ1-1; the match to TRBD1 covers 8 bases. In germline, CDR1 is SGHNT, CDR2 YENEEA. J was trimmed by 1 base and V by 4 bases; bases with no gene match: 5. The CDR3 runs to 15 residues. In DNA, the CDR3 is TGTGCCAGCAGCTATAGACAGGGGCCGAACACTGAAGCTTTCTTT. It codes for CASSYRQGPNTEAFF.

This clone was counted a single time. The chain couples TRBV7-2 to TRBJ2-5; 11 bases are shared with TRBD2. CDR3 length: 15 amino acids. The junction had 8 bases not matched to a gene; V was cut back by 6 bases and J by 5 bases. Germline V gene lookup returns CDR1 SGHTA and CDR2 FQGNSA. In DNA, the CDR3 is TGTGCCAGCAGTTCCCCTAGCGGGAGGTGGGAGACCCAGTACTTC. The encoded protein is CASSSPSGRWETQYF. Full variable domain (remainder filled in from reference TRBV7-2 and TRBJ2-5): GAGVSQSPSNKVTEKGKDVELRCDPISGHTALYWYRQSLGQGLEFLIYFQGNSAPDKSGLPSDRFSAERTGGSVSTLTIQRTQQEDSAVYLCASSSPSGRWETQYFGPGTRLLVL.

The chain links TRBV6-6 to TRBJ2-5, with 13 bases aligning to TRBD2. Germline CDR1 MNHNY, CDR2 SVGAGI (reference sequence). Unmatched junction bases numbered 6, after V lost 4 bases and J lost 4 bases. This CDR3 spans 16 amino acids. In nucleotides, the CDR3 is TGTGCCAGCAGTTCTCTGGGACTAGCGGGGAGAGAGACCCAGTACTTC. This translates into CASSSLGLAGRETQYF.

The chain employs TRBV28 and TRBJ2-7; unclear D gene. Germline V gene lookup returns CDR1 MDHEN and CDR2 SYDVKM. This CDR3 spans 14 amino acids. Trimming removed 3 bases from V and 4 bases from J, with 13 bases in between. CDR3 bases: TGTGCCAGCAGTTTGGCTAGTCCCAAATACGAGCAGTACTTC. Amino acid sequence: CASSLASPKYEQYF. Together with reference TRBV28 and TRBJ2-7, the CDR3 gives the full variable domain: DVKVTQSSRYLVKRTGEKVFLECVQDMDHENMFWYRQDPGLGLRLIYFSYDVKMKEKGDIPEGYSVSREKKERFSLILESASTNQTSMYLCASSLASPKYEQYFGPGTRLTVT.

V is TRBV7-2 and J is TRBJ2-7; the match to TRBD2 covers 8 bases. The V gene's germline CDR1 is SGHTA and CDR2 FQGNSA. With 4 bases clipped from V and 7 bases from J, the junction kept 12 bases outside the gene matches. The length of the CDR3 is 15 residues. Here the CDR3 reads CASSSRLAGTREQYF. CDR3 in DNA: TGTGCCAGCAGCTCTCGATTAGCGGGAACAAGAGAGCAGTACTTC.

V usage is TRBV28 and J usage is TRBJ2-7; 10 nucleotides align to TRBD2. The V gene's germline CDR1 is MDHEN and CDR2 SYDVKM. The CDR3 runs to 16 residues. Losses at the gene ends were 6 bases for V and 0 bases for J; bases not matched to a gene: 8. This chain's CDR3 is CASRISGGSSSYEQYF. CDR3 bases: TGTGCCAGCAGGATTAGCGGGGGGTCTAGCTCCTACGAGCAGTACTTC.

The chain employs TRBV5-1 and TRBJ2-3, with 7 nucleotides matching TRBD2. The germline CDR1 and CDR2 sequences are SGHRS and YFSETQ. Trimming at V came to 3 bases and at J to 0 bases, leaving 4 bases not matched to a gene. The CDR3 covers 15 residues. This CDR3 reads CASSSRDYSTDTQYF. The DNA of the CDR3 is TGCGCCAGCAGCTCCCGGGACTACAGCACAGATACGCAGTATTTT. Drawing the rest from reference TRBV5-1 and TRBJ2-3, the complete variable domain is KAGVTQTPRYLIKTRGQQVTLSCSPISGHRSVSWYQQTPGQGLQFLFEYFSETQRNKGNFPGRFSGRQFSNSRSEMNVSTLELGDSALYLCASSSRDYSTDTQYFGPGTRLTVL.

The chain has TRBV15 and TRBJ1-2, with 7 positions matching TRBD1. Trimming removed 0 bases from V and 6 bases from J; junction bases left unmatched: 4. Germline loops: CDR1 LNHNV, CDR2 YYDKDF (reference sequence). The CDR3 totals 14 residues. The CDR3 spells CATSRDQGVDGYTF. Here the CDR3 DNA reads TGTGCCACCAGCAGAGATCAGGGGGTCGATGGCTACACCTTC. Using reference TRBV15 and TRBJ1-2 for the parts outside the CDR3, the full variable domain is DAMVIQNPRYQVTQFGKPVTLSCSQTLNHNVMYWYQQKSSQAPKLLFHYYDKDFNNEADTPDNFQSRRPNTSFCFLDIRSPGLGDTAMYLCATSRDQGVDGYTFGSGTRLTVV.

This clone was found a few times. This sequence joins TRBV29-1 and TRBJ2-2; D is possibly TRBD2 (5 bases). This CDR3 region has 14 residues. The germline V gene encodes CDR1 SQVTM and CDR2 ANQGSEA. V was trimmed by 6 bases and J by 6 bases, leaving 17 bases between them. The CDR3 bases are TGCAGCGTGCCTCTAGCAGACCGGCCCGGGGAGCTGTTTTTT. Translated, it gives CSVPLADRPGELFF.

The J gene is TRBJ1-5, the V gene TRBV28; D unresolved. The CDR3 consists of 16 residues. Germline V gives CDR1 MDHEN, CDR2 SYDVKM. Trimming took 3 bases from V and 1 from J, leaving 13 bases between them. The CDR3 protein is CASSFGGAGSNQPQHF. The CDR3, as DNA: TGTGCCAGCAGTTTTGGCGGAGCCGGGAGCAATCAGCCCCAGCATTTT.

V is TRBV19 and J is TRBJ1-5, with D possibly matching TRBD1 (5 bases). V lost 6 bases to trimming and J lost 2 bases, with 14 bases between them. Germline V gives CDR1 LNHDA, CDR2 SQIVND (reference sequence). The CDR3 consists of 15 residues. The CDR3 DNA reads TGTGCCAGTAGGCGGGGCCTCCACCGCAATCAGCCCCAGCATTTT. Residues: CASRRGLHRNQPQHF.

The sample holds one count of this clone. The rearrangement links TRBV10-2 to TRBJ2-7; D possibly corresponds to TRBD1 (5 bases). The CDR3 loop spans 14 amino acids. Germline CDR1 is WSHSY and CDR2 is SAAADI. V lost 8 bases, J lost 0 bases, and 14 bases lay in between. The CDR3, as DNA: TGCGCCAGCTATCTCCCGACAGTCTCCTACGAGCAGTACTTC. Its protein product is CASYLPTVSYEQYF.

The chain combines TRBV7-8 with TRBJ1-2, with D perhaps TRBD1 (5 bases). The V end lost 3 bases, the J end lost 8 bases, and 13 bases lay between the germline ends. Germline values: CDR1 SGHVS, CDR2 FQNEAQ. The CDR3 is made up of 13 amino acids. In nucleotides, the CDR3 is TGTGCCAGCAGCTTTCGCAGGGTTAGGGGCTACACCTTC. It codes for CASSFRRVRGYTF.

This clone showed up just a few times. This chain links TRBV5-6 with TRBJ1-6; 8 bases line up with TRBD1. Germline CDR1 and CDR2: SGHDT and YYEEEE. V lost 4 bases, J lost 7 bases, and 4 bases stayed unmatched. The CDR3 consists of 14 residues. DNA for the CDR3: TGTGCCAGCAGCCAGGGACAGGAGAATTCACCCCTCCACTTT. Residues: CASSQGQENSPLHF.